Here is one T cell receptor beta chain with its context. Its matching antigen is unknown. This specimen belongs to a study of blood T cells in healthy people across ages. Notes on the study in general: Aged donors had fewer naive CD4+ cells and lower diversity than long-lived donors. A roughly linear age-dependent decrease characterized TCR beta diversity per million T cells. Estimates based on one million T cells were treated as lower bounds.

J lost 5 bases, V lost 5 bases, and 5 bases had no gene match. CDR1 and CDR2 from the germline V gene are DFQATT and SNEGSKA (reference sequence). The CDR3 has 12 residues. With a J-beta primer mix and a sample-barcoded 5' primer, a second PCR ran roughly 6 to 11 cycles. TCRdb reanalysed the 5' RACE reads using MiXCR and keeps one entry per CDR3 protein. The sample has around 280,000 distinct CDR3 sequences, roughly a quarter seen once. Sequenced input: blood. This receptor was identified in an older woman in good health. This chain uses TRBV20-1 with TRBJ1-2; 7 bases agree with TRBD1. For the CDR3, the DNA is TGCAGTGCTCCGACAGGGAAGTATGGCTACACCTTC. Protein product: CSAPTGKYGYTF.